The 15 T cell receptor beta chains listed next were all sequenced from one sample in a study of cytomegalovirus exposure and HLA in healthy donors. Primers: 60 Vbeta forward and 13 Jbeta reverse. Measured with immunoSEQ multiplex PCR; TCRdb has only the in-frame clones, and not every one. The table records 100,000 to 150,000 clones, more than 80% of them present only once. The sample comprised PBMCs. The receptor source for this set is a middle-aged man in good health and CMV-seronegative.

This sequence joins TRBV2 and TRBJ2-5; 11 nucleotides line up with TRBD1. The CDR3 covers 14 residues. Trimming took 8 bases from V and 5 from J; bases not matched to a gene: 7. The germline V gene has CDR1 SNHLY and CDR2 FYNNEI. CDR3 region: CASGRDRGGETQYF. The CDR3 DNA sequence: TGTGCCAGCGGTAGGGACAGGGGGGGGGAGACCCAGTACTTC.

This rearrangement joins TRBV15 to TRBJ1-5; unclear D gene. CDR1 is LNHNV and CDR2 is YYDKDF in the germline V gene (reference sequence). The CDR3 is made up of 15 amino acids. The V end lost 1 base, the J end lost 5 bases, and 12 bases lay between the germline ends. Here the CDR3 reads CATSRVRAHDQPQHF. The CDR3 region has the DNA TGTGCCACCAGCAGAGTTAGAGCGCACGATCAGCCCCAGCATTTT.

J is TRBJ1-5 and V is TRBV28; D unresolved. The CDR3 length is 15 residues. Per germline, CDR1 MDHEN and CDR2 SYDVKM. Trimming left V 5 bases short and J 2 bases short, with 13 bases between. The CDR3 region has the DNA TGTGCCAGCAGTCAGGAGGGTTCTGGCAATCAGCCCCAGCATTTT. This sequence encodes CASSQEGSGNQPQHF.

This chain joins TRBV28 and TRBJ2-7; TRBD1 matches 9 bases. The CDR3 totals 14 residues. Germline CDR1 and CDR2: MDHEN and SYDVKM. V lost 6 bases and J lost 5; bases outside the gene matches: 8. CDR3 coding DNA: TGTGCCAGCAGCTCCCGGGACAGGGATGACGAGCAGTACTTC. It is translated as CASSSRDRDDEQYF. Filled out from reference TRBV28 and TRBJ2-7, the complete variable domain reads DVKVTQSSRYLVKRTGEKVFLECVQDMDHENMFWYRQDPGLGLRLIYFSYDVKMKEKGDIPEGYSVSREKKERFSLILESASTNQTSMYLCASSSRDRDDEQYFGPGTRLTVT.

This clone was counted between two and nine times. V usage is TRBV4-2 and J usage is TRBJ2-5, with D possibly matching TRBD2 (5 bases). With 3 bases removed from V and 3 bases from J, the gap between germline ends came to 8 bases. Per the germline V gene, CDR1 is LGHNA and CDR2 is YNFKEQ. CDR3 length: 13 amino acids. CDR3 in DNA: TGTGCCAGCAGCCACATTAGCGAAGAGACCCAGTACTTC. It yields the protein CASSHISEETQYF.

The V and J genes are TRBV5-4 and TRBJ2-2; 12 nucleotides match TRBD1. V shed 3 bases and J 2 bases; nucleotides not matched to a gene: 11. The germline V gene encodes CDR1 SGHNT and CDR2 YYREEE (reference sequence). The CDR3 is 19 amino acids. The DNA for the CDR3 is TGTGCCAGCAGCTGGCCCCCGGGACAGGGGGCTTCAAACACCGGGGAGCTGTTTTTT. Its translation is CASSWPPGQGASNTGELFF. Variable domain in full (rest from reference TRBV5-4 and TRBJ2-2): ETGVTQSPTHLIKTRGQQVTLRCSSQSGHNTVSWYQQALGQGPQFIFQYYREEENGRGNFPPRFSGLQFPNYSSELNVNALELDDSALYLCASSWPPGQGASNTGELFFGEGSRLTVL.

The V gene is TRBV20-1, the J gene TRBJ2-5; possibly TRBD2 for D (5 bases). The closer fit of TRBJ2-7 to the DNA end suggests the J call may be wrong. CDR3 size: 10 residues. Germline V gene sequence: CDR1 DFQATT, CDR2 SNEGSKA (reference sequence). This CDR3 reads CRGRGYEQYF. The CDR3 DNA follows: TGCAGGGGCAGAGGGTACGAGCAGTACTTC.

The chain carries TRBV5-4 and TRBJ2-6; 8 bases line up with TRBD1. Germline CDR1 reads SGHNT; CDR2 reads YYREEE (reference sequence). Trimming cost V 4 bases and J 0 bases; bases outside gene matches: 6. This CDR3 is 17 amino acids long. The CDR3 loop is CASSPRGQSSGANVLTF. The DNA of the CDR3 is TGTGCCAGCAGCCCCAGGGGGCAGAGCTCTGGGGCCAACGTCCTGACTTTC.

This chain joins TRBV2 and TRBJ2-1; no clear D. Per the germline V gene, CDR1 is SNHLY and CDR2 is FYNNEI. The ends were cut back, 2 bases at V and 8 bases at J, with 16 bases in the middle. The CDR3 extends over 15 amino acids. The CDR3 loop reads CASSESRVLWDEQFF. The CDR3 DNA reads TGTGCCAGCAGTGAATCCCGGGTTCTTTGGGATGAGCAGTTCTTC.

There are a few counts of this clone. J is TRBJ1-5 and V is TRBV28; unclear D gene. V was pared by 6 bases and J by 6 bases, with 12 bases between. This CDR3 is built from 13 residues. Germline V lookup: CDR1 MDHEN, CDR2 SYDVKM. CDR3 DNA sequence: TGTGCCAGCAGGGGTACAAGAGGTCAGCCCCAGCATTTT. This sequence encodes CASRGTRGQPQHF.

The rearrangement links TRBV7-7 to TRBJ1-1, with 8 bases matching TRBD1. The germline gives CDR1 SSHAT, CDR2 FNYEAQ (reference sequence). The junction had 15 bases not matched to a gene; V was cut back by 5 bases and J by 4 bases. The CDR3 sequence is 17 residues long. In DNA form, the CDR3 reads TGTGCCAGCAGCCCTTTCATCGGACAGGGAACCCTCACTGAAGCTTTCTTT. Its translation: CASSPFIGQGTLTEAFF.

The chain has TRBV5-4 and TRBJ2-5; the D gene is possibly TRBD2 (7 bases). Looked up from germline, CDR1 is SGHNT and CDR2 is YYREEE (reference sequence). Deletions cut 2 bases from V and 3 bases from J, with 14 bases between. There are 15 residues in the CDR3. The CDR3 coding sequence is TGTGCCAGCAGCTTCGGGGGGCAGGGCAAAGAGACCCAGTACTTC. As protein: CASSFGGQGKETQYF.

V gene TRBV15 combines with J gene TRBJ2-1; 7 bases are shared with TRBD2. This CDR3 region has 15 residues. Germline values: CDR1 LNHNV, CDR2 YYDKDF (reference sequence). Trimming at V came to 6 bases and at J to 0 bases, leaving 5 bases not matched to a gene. The DNA of the CDR3 is TGTGCCACCAGTACCTGGGACTACTCCTACAATGAGCAGTTCTTC. Amino acids: CATSTWDYSYNEQFF. Variable domain in full (rest from reference TRBV15 and TRBJ2-1): DAMVIQNPRYQVTQFGKPVTLSCSQTLNHNVMYWYQQKSSQAPKLLFHYYDKDFNNEADTPDNFQSRRPNTSFCFLDIRSPGLGDTAMYLCATSTWDYSYNEQFFGPGTRLTVL.

The CDR3 DNA reads TGTGCCAGCAGGCAGGAGGTCGGAGTAGGCTCCTACGAGCAGTACTTC. Protein product: CASRQEVGVGSYEQYF. This chain joins TRBV27 and TRBJ2-7; the D gene is possibly TRBD2 (5 bases). This CDR3 comprises 16 residues. The germline CDR1 and CDR2 sequences are MNHEY and SMNVEV (reference sequence). Trimming removed 6 bases at V and 0 bases at J, with 18 bases between.

The rearrangement joins TRBV2 to TRBJ2-3; tentatively, D is TRBD2 (6 bases). The CDR3 is made up of 14 amino acids. V was shortened by 4 bases and J by 6 bases, with 14 bases between the two germline ends. Per the germline V gene, CDR1 is SNHLY and CDR2 is FYNNEI. The CDR3 sequence: CASSGGIPGDTQYF. The CDR3 DNA sequence: TGTGCCAGCAGTGGCGGGATTCCCGGGGATACGCAGTATTTT.